The T cell receptor beta chain described here comes from a study of T-cell reconstitution after alpha-beta-depleted transplantation in children (dated by TCRdb to 2015 to 2016). Concerning the study at large: Using TCR repertoire profiling, the study quantitatively followed how T-cell immune reconstitution unfolded in children after TCRalphabeta/CD19-depleted allogeneic hematopoietic cell transplantation.

Read against the paper, the sample's treatment or condition label means: allogeneic hematopoietic cell transplantation with graft depleted of TCRalphabeta T cells and CD19 B cells. Transplant recipients were children who received TCRalphabeta/CD19-depleted allogeneic hematopoietic cell grafts. Only a few counts were recorded for this clonotype. No antigen is known for it. No qualities accompany the bases; no much larger clone lies one base away. General study outcomes and caveats: The apparently early alphabetaT-cell count recovery about two months after transplant was reportedly dependent on only several hundred rapidly expanded clones derived from non-depleted graft cells. In some patients, high TCRbeta diversity at day 60 was attributed to recipient T cells and intrathymic progenitors that had survived conditioning. Hyperexpanded clone frequencies declined over subsequent months; after one year, T-cell counts and TCRbeta diversity were mostly attributed to newly produced T cells.

The method was PCR. TCRdb records Illumina HiSeq 2500 as the sequencer. Molecular barcoding was employed in the preparation of TCR libraries, with unique molecular identifiers being used to normalize TCRbeta repertoire quantification. TCRdb itself trimmed the public reads at Q25 with fastp, ran MiXCR and retained productive beta chains. Entries that share a CDR3 protein sequence are merged under the most common genes and DNA. The sample yields over 200,000 distinct CDR3 sequences; 9.5% to 13% were counted once. The ten largest account for 28% of the sample. The clonotype was recovered from a child younger than two with acute myeloid leukemia, due to receive a stem cell transplant. The starting material was PBMCs, obtained before TCRalphabeta/CD19-depleted stem cell transplant.

The CDR3 loop reads CASRPWTRTTNEKLFF. The DNA sequence is given as TGTGCCAGCAGACCCTGGACCAGGACAACTAATGAAAAACTGTTTTTT. The chain employs TRBV6-2 or TRBV6-3 and TRBJ1-4, with no D gene named confidently. The trim is 6 bases for V and 0 bases for J, with a gap of 14 bases between the germline ends. The CDR3 spans 16 residues, from the cysteine through the phenylalanine. Only the CDR3 region is kept as DNA, spanning 48 bases read in frame from base 1. Taken from the germline V gene, the CDR1 and CDR2 loops are MNHEY and SVGEGT.